The 17 T cell receptor beta chains in this list originate from one sample, sequenced in a study of T-cell reconstitution after alpha-beta-depleted transplantation in children. Unique molecular identifiers were incorporated during preparation of the TCRbeta library. MiXCR, applied by TCRdb to the PCR reads, yields one record per CDR3 protein. Altogether just under 250,000 distinct CDR3 sequences are present, roughly 25% being singletons, with the ten largest covering less than 3.5%. Sequenced here: PBMCs, sampled before TCRalphabeta/CD19-depleted stem cell transplant. The receptors stem from a girl aged 2 to 10 with Fanconi anemia, due to receive a stem cell transplant.

In its sample, this clonotype was seen many times. The chain is built from TRBV12-3 or TRBV12-4 and TRBJ1-6, with D unclear. The CDR3 totals 15 residues. V lost 3 bases and J 1 base, leaving 7 bases between the germline ends. As DNA, the CDR3 is TGTGCCAGCAGTTTTTTGACATCCTATAATTCACCCCTCCACTTT. It encodes CASSFLTSYNSPLHF.

This clonotype was picked up a small number of times. The gene calls are TRBV20-1 and TRBJ2-3; D is perhaps TRBD1 (6 bases). Per the germline V gene, CDR1 is DFQATT and CDR2 is SNEGSKA (reference sequence). The V end lost 1 base, the J end lost 4 bases, and 12 bases lay between the germline ends. The CDR3 runs to 14 residues. As DNA, the CDR3 is TGCAGTGCTAGAGTCCCGCAGGGGTCAGATACGCAGTATTTT. Translation gives CSARVPQGSDTQYF.

The chain is built from TRBV28 and TRBJ2-1, with 11 nucleotides matching TRBD2. CDR1 is MDHEN, CDR2 SYDVKM, per germline. The CDR3 is made up of 15 amino acids. V dropped 7 bases and J dropped 5; count of bases not matched to a gene: 7. The DNA for the CDR3 is TGTGCCAGCACCACACTAGCGGGGGCAAACAATGAGCAGTTCTTC. This encodes CASTTLAGANNEQFF.

There are a few counts of this clonotype. The chain recombines TRBV28 with TRBJ1-5, with D perhaps matching TRBD1 (5 bases). Germline CDR1 is MDHEN and CDR2 is SYDVKM. Trimming shortened V by 6 bases and J by 0 bases, and 12 bases separated the two germline ends. This CDR3 region has 15 residues. The CDR3 here is CASSLTVNSNQPQHF. As DNA, the CDR3 is TGTGCCAGCAGCTTGACAGTTAATAGCAATCAGCCCCAGCATTTT.

This clonotype was found many times. The rearrangement joins TRBV5-1 to TRBJ2-1; possibly TRBD1 for D (6 bases). CDR3 size: 13 residues. Germline values: CDR1 SGHRS, CDR2 YFSETQ. The V end was cut by 3 bases, the J end by 3 bases, with 7 bases between. The CDR3 bases are TGCGCCAGCAGCTCGGACAGCTACAATGAGCAGTTCTTC. This sequence encodes CASSSDSYNEQFF.

There are a few counts of this clonotype. The chain has TRBV28 and TRBJ2-5; TRBD2 matches 7 bases. The CDR3 is 14 amino acids. CDR1 and CDR2 from the germline V gene are MDHEN and SYDVKM. With 6 bases clipped from V and 2 bases from J, the junction kept 6 bases outside the gene matches. This CDR3 reads CASSSGTTQETQYF. The CDR3 coding sequence is TGTGCCAGCAGCTCTGGGACTACACAAGAGACCCAGTACTTC. Drawing the rest from reference TRBV28 and TRBJ2-5, the complete variable domain is DVKVTQSSRYLVKRTGEKVFLECVQDMDHENMFWYRQDPGLGLRLIYFSYDVKMKEKGDIPEGYSVSREKKERFSLILESASTNQTSMYLCASSSGTTQETQYFGPGTRLLVL.

This clonotype was detected a few times. The rearrangement links TRBV7-2 to TRBJ2-5; 7 nucleotides match TRBD2. After removal of 5 bases from V and 5 bases from J, the junction contained 5 bases not matched to a gene. Germline V gene sequence: CDR1 SGHTA, CDR2 FQGNSA. The CDR3 runs 13 residues. In DNA form, the CDR3 reads TGTGCCAGCAGCCTGACTAGCTATGAGACCCAGTACTTC. Its translation: CASSLTSYETQYF.

The CDR3 reads CASSFRAQNSYEQYF. The CDR3 DNA sequence: TGTGCCAGCAGTTTTCGGGCTCAAAACTCCTACGAGCAGTACTTC. The chain employs TRBV6-2 or TRBV6-3 and TRBJ2-7; no definite D call. V lost 4 bases, J lost 0 bases, and 13 bases lay in between. From germline, CDR1 is MNHEY and CDR2 SVGEGT. The CDR3 has 15 amino acids.

The chain links TRBV28 to TRBJ2-7; 7 bases are a match to TRBD1. V lost 6 bases to trimming and J lost 3 bases; unmatched junction nucleotides: 8. The CDR3 extends over 14 amino acids. The V gene's germline CDR1 is MDHEN and CDR2 SYDVKM. DNA of the CDR3: TGTGCCAGCAGACTGACAGGGTCCCACTACGAGCAGTACTTC. Amino acid sequence: CASRLTGSHYEQYF.

This clonotype occurred many times. The chain is built from TRBV15 and TRBJ2-1; no reliable D call. Trimming left V 6 bases short and J 5 bases short, with 11 bases between. The CDR3 runs to 13 residues. CDR1 is LNHNV, CDR2 YYDKDF, per germline (reference sequence). CDR3 nucleotides: TGTGCCACCAGTAGGTTGGTCAACAATGAGCAGTTCTTC. This codes for CATSRLVNNEQFF.

The sample holds a few counts of this clonotype. The chain couples TRBV20-1 to TRBJ1-5; D not resolved. Per germline, CDR1 DFQATT and CDR2 SNEGSKA (reference sequence). The CDR3 is made up of 12 amino acids. V shed 7 bases and J shed 5 bases, with 12 bases lying between them. The CDR3 bases are TGCAGTGTCCCGCGCGGGGATCAGCCCCAGCATTTT. Protein: CSVPRGDQPQHF.

This clonotype appeared a few times. The chain employs TRBV29-1 and TRBJ1-3; D not certain. The germline gives CDR1 SQVTM, CDR2 ANQGSEA. The CDR3 extends over 13 amino acids. V was cut by 4 bases and J by 4 bases, with 11 bases left in between. The CDR3, as DNA: TGCAGCGTTGCTCACGAATGGGGAAACACCATATATTTT. Encoded protein: CSVAHEWGNTIYF.

This clonotype showed up just once. J is TRBJ2-1 and V is TRBV12-5; possibly TRBD1 for D (6 bases). Germline assignment: CDR1 LGHNT and CDR2 FRNRAP. V was trimmed by 5 bases and J by 9 bases, leaving 11 bases between them. The length of the CDR3 is 12 residues. The CDR3 region has the DNA TGTGCTAGTGGTCCCTTACAGGGTGAGCAGTTCTTC. This codes for CASGPLQGEQFF.

This clonotype came up many times. The chain recombines TRBV6-1 with TRBJ2-3; a possible D gene is TRBD2 (5 bases). The V gene's germline CDR1 is MNHNS and CDR2 SASEGT. The CDR3 loop spans 12 amino acids. V lost 7 bases, J lost 5 bases, and 10 bases lay in between. This CDR3 is CASNRGGDTQYF. The CDR3 DNA follows: TGTGCCAGCAATCGCGGAGGAGATACGCAGTATTTT.

J is TRBJ2-3 and V is TRBV10-3; possibly TRBD1 for D (6 bases). This CDR3 has 11 amino acids. Germline lookup yields CDR1 ENHRY and CDR2 SYGVKD. V was pared by 6 bases and J by 14 bases, with 15 bases between. The CDR3 coding sequence is TGTGCCATCAGCTCGACAGGCTTCAGGTATTTT. The encoded protein is CAISSTGFRYF.

This clonotype was detected a few times. V usage is TRBV28 and J usage is TRBJ2-2, with D unresolved. From germline, CDR1 is MDHEN and CDR2 SYDVKM. This CDR3 is 12 amino acids long. V lost 7 bases and J lost 7, with 10 bases in between. CDR3 coding DNA: TGTGCCAGCAAGGTAGCCGTCGGGGAGCTGTTTTTT. It translates to CASKVAVGELFF.

This clonotype has just a few counts. The chain employs TRBV4-2 and TRBJ2-3; 7 positions match TRBD1. V lost 0 bases to trimming and J lost 4 bases; unmatched junction nucleotides: 4. CDR3 length equals 15 residues. CDR1 and CDR2 (germline): LGHNA, YNFKEQ. CDR3 in DNA: TGTGCCAGCAGCCAAGAAAGGCAGGGGGCAGATACGCAGTATTTT. It encodes CASSQERQGADTQYF.